This T cell receptor (beta chain) was observed in a study of blood T cell repertoires in COVID-19. Study information: Sample material is recorded as cDNA or gDNA derived from T cells, B-cell-depleted T cells, or PBMCs.

The CDR3 covers 13 residues. V gave up 4 bases and J gave up 6 bases, with 10 bases separating them. Germline-derived CDR1 and CDR2 are KGHSH and LQKENI. As originally analysed: Reference gene primer amplification in the assay estimated nucleated cell counts. Generated by immunoSEQ multiplex PCR, the TCRdb table keeps only in-frame clones and is missing some. V and J calls and clone size are as listed in that table; D and trimming were resolved from the DNA. The sample consists of a few hundred thousand clones, 80% to 90% of them appearing once. Allocation to cohorts depended on clinical history reported by the participants. Recovered participants had two consecutive negative NP/OP PCR tests, healthcare professional clearance, or symptom resolution.

The source material was PBMCs or T cells enriched from blood (not recorded which). J is TRBJ1-5 and V is TRBV18; D is possibly TRBD1 (5 bases). The sequence derives from a woman aged 50 to 60 who had recovered from COVID-19. Written as DNA, the CDR3 is TGTGCCAGCTCACTGGGGGAGGGTCAGCCCCAGCATTTT. It yields the protein CASSLGEGQPQHF.